This T cell receptor (beta chain) derives from a study of cytomegalovirus exposure and HLA in healthy donors. This CDR3 comprises 15 residues. Looked up from germline, CDR1 is SGHNT and CDR2 is YYREEE (reference sequence). The V gene end was trimmed by 0 bases and the J gene end by 8 bases; junction bases not matched to a gene: 9. About this clone itself: Its specificity is not known.

General study findings and limits: Sequencing depth roughly uniform across donors was assumed in presence/absence analyses. CMV serostatus was the only recorded immune exposure for donors. Cytomegalovirus association was assigned to about 150 TCR beta chains. There were some public TCRs occurring in many donors, but most TCR sequences were rare.

Researchers ran the PCR with 60 Vbeta and 13 Jbeta primers. Sequencing used immunoSEQ multiplex PCR; TCRdb keeps in-frame clones, though not all of them. There are 40,000 or so clones in the sample; around 60% occur only once, and roughly 9.3% lies in the top ten. The sequence came from a human donor in good health. The chain couples TRBV5-4 to TRBJ1-2, with 8 bases that match TRBD1. Sequenced: PBMCs. Here the CDR3 DNA reads TGTGCCAGCAGCTTGGTGACAGGGGTAAGCGAGGGCTACACCTTC. Its protein product is CASSLVTGVSEGYTF.